One sample yielded the 28 T cell receptor beta chains listed below, sequenced in a study of CD8 T cells in ankylosing spondylitis. TCRdb redid the calling of the 5' RACE reads with MiXCR, one entry per CDR3 protein. The repertoire has fewer than 250,000 distinct CDR3 sequences, roughly 10% of them found once; the top ten carry 2.5% to 3%. The sequenced sample consisted of blood, either unsorted or a sorted T cell fraction (not recorded which). The receptors originated from a male donor with ankylosing spondylitis or in good health (not recorded which).

The V call is TRBV6-2 or TRBV6-3, the J call TRBJ2-2, with TRBD1 identical over 7 bases. Looked up from germline, CDR1 is MNHEY and CDR2 is SVGEGT. V was pared by 8 bases and J by 6 bases, with 0 bases of the junction left unmatched. There are 11 residues in the CDR3. The CDR3 region has the DNA TGTGCCAGCGGGACAGCCGGGGAGCTGTTTTTT. Translated, it gives CASGTAGELFF.

This clonotype was counted ten times or more. This rearrangement joins TRBV7-2 to TRBJ1-2; 9 nucleotides align to TRBD1. With 6 bases clipped from V and 2 bases from J, the junction kept 10 bases outside the gene matches. CDR3 length: 16 residues. Germline lookup yields CDR1 SGHTA and CDR2 FQGNSA. Here the CDR3 reads CASSSLPGTGNYGYTF. The CDR3 nucleotides are TGTGCCAGCAGTTCGCTCCCCGGGACAGGGAACTATGGCTACACCTTC.

This clonotype was detected ten times or more. V and J are TRBV20-1 and TRBJ2-3; possibly TRBD1 or TRBD2 for D (6 bases each). Germline CDR1 reads DFQATT; CDR2 reads SNEGSKA (reference sequence). The CDR3 runs 15 residues. V was clipped by 3 bases and J by 4 bases, with 17 bases between them. Here the CDR3 reads CSASQPRGEPDTQYF. The CDR3, as DNA: TGCAGTGCTAGCCAACCGAGGGGGGAGCCAGATACGCAGTATTTT.

In its sample, this clonotype was seen many times. This rearrangement joins TRBV4-2 to TRBJ1-5, with TRBD1 identical over 7 bases. The CDR3 loop spans 16 amino acids. The V and J ends lost 0 bases and 6 bases, in that order; junction bases with no gene match: 8. Germline CDR1 and CDR2: LGHNA and YNFKEQ. CDR3 DNA sequence: TGTGCCAGCAGCCAAGATCAAGCAGGGGGGGGTCAGCCCCAGCATTTT. As protein: CASSQDQAGGGQPQHF.

This clonotype was seen more than once but under ten times. The chain has TRBV20-1 and TRBJ2-3; the D gene is possibly TRBD1 (6 bases). The CDR3 totals 17 residues. V was clipped by 1 base and J by 3 bases, with 20 bases between them. Germline CDR1 reads DFQATT; CDR2 reads SNEGSKA (reference sequence). Written as DNA, the CDR3 is TGCAGTGCTAGAGGCAGGGATCTAGTCCAGGGGACAGATACGCAGTATTTT. Residues: CSARGRDLVQGTDTQYF.

This clonotype was detected ten times or more. The V and J genes are TRBV6-1 and TRBJ1-4; TRBD1 aligns across 8 bases. J lost 7 bases, V lost 2 bases, and 6 bases had no gene match. Per germline, CDR1 MNHNS and CDR2 SASEGT. The CDR3 covers 15 residues. The CDR3 loop is CASSEPGQEGEKLFF. In DNA form, the CDR3 reads TGTGCCAGCAGTGAACCGGGACAGGAGGGTGAAAAACTGTTTTTT.

The V call is TRBV6-2 or TRBV6-3, the J call TRBJ1-5; D unclear. The CDR3 length is 16 residues. The germline V gene has CDR1 MNHEY and CDR2 SVGEGT. The V gene lost 3 bases and the J gene lost 2 bases, with 14 bases spanning the gap. CDR3 DNA sequence: TGTGCCAGCAGTTATGGGAACAGTTGGCGCAATCAGCCCCAGCATTTT. This translates into CASSYGNSWRNQPQHF.

This clonotype has at least ten counts. The chain employs TRBV11-2 and TRBJ1-4; D is ambiguous. Trimming removed 5 bases from V and 5 bases from J, with 12 bases in between. There are 14 residues in the CDR3. Germline CDR1 SGHAT, CDR2 FQNNGV. The CDR3 here is CASSPTSPNEKLFF. The CDR3 coding sequence is TGTGCCAGCAGCCCGACTTCTCCCAATGAAAAACTGTTTTTT.

This clonotype was seen repeatedly, ten times or more. The chain has TRBV12-3 or TRBV12-4 and TRBJ1-1, with D unclear. V was cut by 3 bases and J by 6 bases, with 5 bases left in between. The CDR3 sequence is 11 residues long. CDR3 sequence (DNA): TGTGCCAGCAGTTTCGGCCCTGAAGCTTTCTTT. The encoded protein is CASSFGPEAFF.

The V call is TRBV6-2 or TRBV6-3, the J call TRBJ2-1, with 9 nucleotides matching TRBD2. The V gene's germline CDR1 is MNHEY and CDR2 SVGEGT. V was clipped by 2 bases and J by 1 base; unmatched bases: 12. The CDR3 sequence is 19 residues long. CDR3 in amino acids: CASSYGIGLAGPSYNEQFF. The CDR3 DNA is TGTGCCAGCAGTTACGGGATAGGGCTAGCGGGACCGTCCTACAATGAGCAGTTCTTC.

This clonotype was counted between two and nine times. The J gene is TRBJ1-1, the V gene TRBV5-1; TRBD1 agrees at 7 bases. Germline values: CDR1 SGHRS, CDR2 YFSETQ. The CDR3 has 16 amino acids. V lost 4 bases to trimming and J lost 7 bases; unmatched junction nucleotides: 16. This CDR3 reads CASSPEARQGHNEAFF. CDR3 sequence (DNA): TGCGCCAGCAGCCCGGAGGCCCGACAGGGTCATAATGAAGCTTTCTTT.

This clonotype was seen ten or more times. CDR3 nucleotides: TGTGCCAGCAGCTTGGGGTCCAGGGTGAACACTGAAGCTTTCTTT. Amino acids: CASSLGSRVNTEAFF. The gene calls are TRBV7-9 and TRBJ1-1; TRBD1 might be the D (5 bases). Trimming cost V 3 bases and J 0 bases, with 11 bases left between them. Germline lookup yields CDR1 SEHNR and CDR2 FQNEAQ (reference sequence). The CDR3 spans 15 residues.

This clonotype has only a few counts. The chain recombines TRBV10-3 with TRBJ2-1; D is undetermined. The CDR3 covers 12 residues. In germline, CDR1 is ENHRY, CDR2 SYGVKD. Trimming removed 0 bases at V and 7 bases at J, with 4 bases between. In DNA form, the CDR3 reads TGTGCCATCAGTGAGTCCAGGAATGAGCAGTTCTTC. This sequence encodes CAISESRNEQFF.

The V gene is TRBV4-1, the J gene TRBJ2-1, with 8 bases identical to TRBD1. Unmatched junction bases numbered 12, after V lost 5 bases and J lost 9 bases. Per germline, CDR1 MGHRA and CDR2 YSYEKL. This CDR3 has 15 amino acids. The CDR3 DNA sequence: TGCGCCAGCAGCAAAGCCCCAGGGGGCCCGAGTGAGCAGTTCTTC. This gives the protein CASSKAPGGPSEQFF.

The chain uses TRBV7-7 and TRBJ1-5, with TRBD1 matching over 8 bases. Germline CDR1 SSHAT, CDR2 FNYEAQ (reference sequence). This CDR3 has 16 amino acids. V shed 2 bases, J shed 1 base, and the junction held 4 bases outside the gene matches. CDR3 region: CASSLFGTGSNQPQHF. The CDR3 DNA follows: TGTGCCAGCAGCTTATTCGGGACAGGAAGCAATCAGCCCCAGCATTTT.

This clonotype was observed at least ten times. The rearrangement joins TRBV4-1 to TRBJ1-2; D might be TRBD1 (5 bases). Germline V gives CDR1 MGHRA, CDR2 YSYEKL. CDR3 length equals 14 residues. The V end was cut by 4 bases, the J end by 2 bases, with 11 bases between. The CDR3, as DNA: TGCGCCAGCAGCCCCCGGGGGGGAAACTATGGCTACACCTTC. Translated: CASSPRGGNYGYTF.

The chain carries TRBV1 and TRBJ2-1; the table calls TRBD2, which could not be checked here. TRBV1 is deemed a pseudogene. This CDR3 spans 15 amino acids. The DNA of the CDR3 is TGCACCAGCTGCTGGACTAGCGGGACCCACAATGAGCAGTTCTTC. This sequence encodes CTSCWTSGTHNEQFF.

The V and J genes are TRBV29-1 and TRBJ1-1; D unresolved. V was shortened by 6 bases and J by 5 bases, with 16 bases between the two germline ends. Germline lookup yields CDR1 SQVTM and CDR2 ANQGSEA. CDR3 length: 13 amino acids. DNA for the CDR3: TGCAGCGTCGACCGACCAGTGGGGACTGAAGCTTTCTTT. Amino acid sequence: CSVDRPVGTEAFF.

Ten or more counts support this clonotype. The chain couples TRBV3-1 to TRBJ2-7; D unresolved. CDR1 and CDR2 (germline): LGHDT, YNNKEL (reference sequence). Trimming cost V 4 bases and J 2 bases, with 9 bases left between them. The CDR3 sequence is 13 residues long. The DNA for the CDR3 is TGTGCCAGCAGCCCTCCCGGACCCTACGAGCAGTACTTC. Translating gives CASSPPGPYEQYF.

This clonotype has a count of ten or more. The chain recombines TRBV4-1 with TRBJ1-2; TRBD1 aligns across 10 bases. The J segment lost 6 bases and the V segment lost 10 bases, leaving 5 bases of the junction unmatched. The CDR3 covers 12 residues. Germline-derived CDR1 and CDR2 are MGHRA and YSYEKL. CDR3 sequence: CATYGQGDGYTF. The CDR3 DNA is TGCGCCACCTATGGACAGGGGGATGGCTACACCTTC.

This clonotype came up many times. The chain links TRBV5-1 to TRBJ1-5; D call uncertain. The V gene lost 0 bases and the J gene lost 5 bases, with 9 bases spanning the gap. CDR1 and CDR2 from the germline V gene are SGHRS and YFSETQ. CDR3 size: 14 residues. Here the CDR3 DNA reads TGCGCCAGCAGCTTGGACAGTCCCGATCAGCCCCAGCATTTT. It translates to CASSLDSPDQPQHF.

This clonotype was detected only a few times. The V and J genes are TRBV30 and TRBJ1-2; D gene ambiguous. V was clipped by 1 base and J by 2 bases, with 17 bases between them. This CDR3 spans 16 amino acids. Germline-derived CDR1 and CDR2 are GTSNPN and SVGIG (reference sequence). Here the CDR3 reads CAWSGDSYSLNYGYTF. Here the CDR3 DNA reads TGTGCCTGGAGTGGTGACTCATACAGTCTCAACTATGGCTACACCTTC.

This clonotype was seen more than once but under ten times. The junction does not match germline at one end; this may be a read error. The J gene is TRBJ2-3, the V gene TRBV10-3, with 12 nucleotides matching TRBD2. The CDR3 contains 14 residues. The germline V gene has CDR1 ENHRY and CDR2 SYGVKD. CDR3 DNA sequence: TGTGCCATCAGTGGGACTAGCGGGACAGGTACGCAGTATTTT. Amino acid sequence: CAISGTSGTGTQYF.

This clonotype occurred a few times. The chain couples TRBV11-1 to TRBJ2-7, with 9 positions matching TRBD1. CDR1 and CDR2 from the germline V gene are SGHAT and FQDESV (reference sequence). The CDR3 spans 15 residues. V was clipped by 4 bases and J by 3 bases; unmatched bases: 7. The CDR3 coding sequence is TGTGCCAGCAGCTCCCCCCGGACAGGGGTCTACGAGCAGTACTTC. Amino acid sequence: CASSSPRTGVYEQYF.

This clonotype was recorded a few times. The rearrangement uses TRBV7-9 and TRBJ2-7; 7 bases align to TRBD2. This CDR3 has 15 amino acids. V lost 5 bases, J lost 3 bases, and 10 bases stayed unmatched. CDR1 is SEHNR, CDR2 FQNEAQ, per germline (reference sequence). CDR3 amino acids: CASSDVTAGVYEQYF. Here the CDR3 DNA reads TGTGCCAGCAGCGACGTTACTGCGGGAGTCTACGAGCAGTACTTC.

This clonotype was detected many times. The chain couples TRBV5-1 to TRBJ2-5, with 11 bases identical to TRBD2. Trimming at V came to 0 bases and at J to 4 bases, leaving 2 bases not matched to a gene. This CDR3 has 15 residues. Germline CDR1 and CDR2: SGHRS and YFSETQ. CDR3: CASSLVTSGRETQYF. The CDR3 nucleotides are TGCGCCAGCAGCTTGGTCACTAGCGGGAGAGAGACCCAGTACTTC.

This clonotype has ten or more counts. The V and J genes are TRBV7-9 and TRBJ2-1, with D perhaps assigned TRBD1 or TRBD2 (5 bases each). V lost 5 bases and J lost 9, with 23 bases in between. Per germline, CDR1 SEHNR and CDR2 FQNEAQ (reference sequence). This CDR3 comprises 16 residues. For the CDR3, the DNA is TGTGCCAGCAGCCGCTTCGAGGGGATAAGGGTTGGTGAGCAGTTCTTC. It is translated as CASSRFEGIRVGEQFF.

This clonotype was counted ten times or more. The chain joins TRBV29-1 to TRBJ1-1, with D maybe TRBD1 (6 bases). This CDR3 has 10 residues. CDR1 and CDR2 (germline): SQVTM, ANQGSEA. V lost 6 bases and J lost 8, with 10 bases in between. The DNA for the CDR3 is TGCAGCGTGCTCAGGGGAGAAGCTTTCTTT. This gives the protein CSVLRGEAFF.